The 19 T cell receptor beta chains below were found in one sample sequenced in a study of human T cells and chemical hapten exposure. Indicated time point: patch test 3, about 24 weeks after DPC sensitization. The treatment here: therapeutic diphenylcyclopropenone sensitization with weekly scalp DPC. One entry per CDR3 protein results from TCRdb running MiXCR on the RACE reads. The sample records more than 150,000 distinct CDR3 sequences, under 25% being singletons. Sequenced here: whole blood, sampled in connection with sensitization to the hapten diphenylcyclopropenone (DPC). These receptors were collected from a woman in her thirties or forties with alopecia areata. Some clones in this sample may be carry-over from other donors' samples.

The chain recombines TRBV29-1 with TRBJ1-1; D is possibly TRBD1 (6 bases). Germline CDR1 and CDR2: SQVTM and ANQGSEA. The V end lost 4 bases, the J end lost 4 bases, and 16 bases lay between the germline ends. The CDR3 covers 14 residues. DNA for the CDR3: TGCAGCGTTGTTATCAGTACCAGGGGCACTGAAGCTTTCTTT. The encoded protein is CSVVISTRGTEAFF.

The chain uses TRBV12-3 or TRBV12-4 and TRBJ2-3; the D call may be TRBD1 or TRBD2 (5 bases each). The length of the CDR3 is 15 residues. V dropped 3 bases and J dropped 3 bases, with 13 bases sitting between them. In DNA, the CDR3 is TGTGCCAGCAGTTTCGGGGACCGGGGAACAGATACGCAGTATTTT. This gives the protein CASSFGDRGTDTQYF.

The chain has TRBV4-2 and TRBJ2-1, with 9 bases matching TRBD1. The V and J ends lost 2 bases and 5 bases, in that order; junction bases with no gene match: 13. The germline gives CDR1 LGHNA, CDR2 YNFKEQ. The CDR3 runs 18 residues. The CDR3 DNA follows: TGTGCCAGCAGCCAATCCTTACAGGGGGCGTCTGTAAACAATGAGCAGTTCTTC. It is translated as CASSQSLQGASVNNEQFF.

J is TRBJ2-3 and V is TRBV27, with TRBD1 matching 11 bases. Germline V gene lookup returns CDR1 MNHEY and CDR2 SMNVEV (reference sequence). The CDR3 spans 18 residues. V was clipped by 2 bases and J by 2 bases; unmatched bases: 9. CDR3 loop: CASSLPSGTGGFTDTQYF. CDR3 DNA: TGTGCCAGCAGTTTACCGTCCGGGACAGGGGGTTTCACAGATACGCAGTATTTT.

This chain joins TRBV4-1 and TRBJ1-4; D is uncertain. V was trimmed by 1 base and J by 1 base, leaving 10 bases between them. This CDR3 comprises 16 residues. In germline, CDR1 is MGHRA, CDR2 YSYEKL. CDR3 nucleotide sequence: TGCGCCAGCAGCCAAGGGTCATCCATAACTAATGAAAAACTGTTTTTT. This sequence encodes CASSQGSSITNEKLFF.

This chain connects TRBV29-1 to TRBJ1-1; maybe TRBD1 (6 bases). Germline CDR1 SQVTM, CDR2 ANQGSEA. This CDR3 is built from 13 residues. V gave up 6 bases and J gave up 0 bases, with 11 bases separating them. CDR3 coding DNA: TGCAGCGTCCGCGGACAGTTGAACACTGAAGCTTTCTTT. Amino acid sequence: CSVRGQLNTEAFF.

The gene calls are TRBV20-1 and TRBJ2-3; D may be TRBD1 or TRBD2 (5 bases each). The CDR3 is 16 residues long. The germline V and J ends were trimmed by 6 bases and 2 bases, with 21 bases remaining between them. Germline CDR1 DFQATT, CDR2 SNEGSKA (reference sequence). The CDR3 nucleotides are TGCAGTGCCAGGGCCCCAACTAGAGTGTCCACAGATACGCAGTATTTT. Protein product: CSARAPTRVSTDTQYF.

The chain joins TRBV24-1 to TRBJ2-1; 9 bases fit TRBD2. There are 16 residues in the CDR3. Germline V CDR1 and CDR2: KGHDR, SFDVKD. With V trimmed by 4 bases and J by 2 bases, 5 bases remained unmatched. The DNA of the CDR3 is TGTGCCACCAGTGACTCGACTAGCGGAGCCTACAATGAGCAGTTCTTC. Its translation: CATSDSTSGAYNEQFF.

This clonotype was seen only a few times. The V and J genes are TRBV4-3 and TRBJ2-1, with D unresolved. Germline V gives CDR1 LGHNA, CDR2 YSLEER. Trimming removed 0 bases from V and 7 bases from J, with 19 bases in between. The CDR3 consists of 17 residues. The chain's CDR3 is CASSQDQLAYSQNEQFF. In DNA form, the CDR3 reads TGCGCCAGCAGCCAAGATCAATTGGCCTACTCCCAAAATGAGCAGTTCTTC.

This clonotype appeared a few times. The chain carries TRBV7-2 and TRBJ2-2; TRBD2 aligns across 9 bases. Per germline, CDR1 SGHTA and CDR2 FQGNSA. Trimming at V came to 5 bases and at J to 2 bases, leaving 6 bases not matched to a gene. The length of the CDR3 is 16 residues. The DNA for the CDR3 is TGTGCCAGCAGCCTCGATAGCGGGAGTAACACCGGGGAGCTGTTTTTT. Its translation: CASSLDSGSNTGELFF.

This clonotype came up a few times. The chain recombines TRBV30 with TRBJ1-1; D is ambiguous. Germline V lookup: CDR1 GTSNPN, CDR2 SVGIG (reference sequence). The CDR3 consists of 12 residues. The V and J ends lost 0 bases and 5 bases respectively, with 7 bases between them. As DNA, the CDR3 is TGTGCCTGGAGTGTAGCCAGAACTGAAGCTTTCTTT. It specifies CAWSVARTEAFF.

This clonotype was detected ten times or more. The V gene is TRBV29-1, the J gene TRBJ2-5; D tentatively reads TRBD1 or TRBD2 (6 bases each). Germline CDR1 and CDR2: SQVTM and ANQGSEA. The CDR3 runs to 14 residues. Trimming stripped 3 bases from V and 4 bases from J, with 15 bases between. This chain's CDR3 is CSVDGGAGRETQYF. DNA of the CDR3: TGCAGCGTTGACGGGGGCGCGGGGCGAGAGACCCAGTACTTC.

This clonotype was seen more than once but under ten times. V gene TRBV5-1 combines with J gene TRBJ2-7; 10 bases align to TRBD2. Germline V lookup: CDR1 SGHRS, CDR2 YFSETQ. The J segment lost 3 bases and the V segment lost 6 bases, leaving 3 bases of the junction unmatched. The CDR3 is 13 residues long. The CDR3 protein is CASTQREGYEQYF. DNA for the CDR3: TGCGCCAGCACGCAGCGGGAGGGCTACGAGCAGTACTTC.

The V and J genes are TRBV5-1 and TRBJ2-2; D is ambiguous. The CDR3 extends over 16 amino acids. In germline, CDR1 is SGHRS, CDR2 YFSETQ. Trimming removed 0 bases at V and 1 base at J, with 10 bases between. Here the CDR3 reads CASSLERSLNTGELFF. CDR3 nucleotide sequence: TGCGCCAGCAGCTTGGAGAGGAGTTTGAACACCGGGGAGCTGTTTTTT.

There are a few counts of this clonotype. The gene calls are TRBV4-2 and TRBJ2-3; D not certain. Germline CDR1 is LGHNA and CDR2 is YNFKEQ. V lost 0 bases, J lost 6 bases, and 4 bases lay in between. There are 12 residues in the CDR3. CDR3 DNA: TGTGCCAGCAGCCAAGATGTGGATACGCAGTATTTT. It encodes CASSQDVDTQYF.

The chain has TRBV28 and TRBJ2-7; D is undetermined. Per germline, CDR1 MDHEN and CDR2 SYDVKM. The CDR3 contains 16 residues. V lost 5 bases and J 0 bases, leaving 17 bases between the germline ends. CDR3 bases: TGTGCCAGCAGTCTCCACCACAGTAAGCTCTCCTACGAGCAGTACTTC. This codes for CASSLHHSKLSYEQYF. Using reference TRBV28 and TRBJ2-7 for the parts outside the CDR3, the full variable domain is DVKVTQSSRYLVKRTGEKVFLECVQDMDHENMFWYRQDPGLGLRLIYFSYDVKMKEKGDIPEGYSVSREKKERFSLILESASTNQTSMYLCASSLHHSKLSYEQYFGPGTRLTVT.

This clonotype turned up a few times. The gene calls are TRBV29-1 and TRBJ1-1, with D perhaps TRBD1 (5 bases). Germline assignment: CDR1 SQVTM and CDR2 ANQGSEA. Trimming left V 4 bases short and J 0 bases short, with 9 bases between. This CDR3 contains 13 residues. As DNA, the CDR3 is TGCAGCGTTGGACAGTTCATGAACACTGAAGCTTTCTTT. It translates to CSVGQFMNTEAFF.

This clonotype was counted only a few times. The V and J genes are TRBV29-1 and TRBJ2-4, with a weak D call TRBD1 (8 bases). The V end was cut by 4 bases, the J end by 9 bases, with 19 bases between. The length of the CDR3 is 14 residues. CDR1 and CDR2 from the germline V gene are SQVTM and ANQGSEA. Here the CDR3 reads CSVGTGNSGGIQYF. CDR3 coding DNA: TGCAGCGTTGGGACAGGGAACTCGGGAGGCATTCAGTACTTC.

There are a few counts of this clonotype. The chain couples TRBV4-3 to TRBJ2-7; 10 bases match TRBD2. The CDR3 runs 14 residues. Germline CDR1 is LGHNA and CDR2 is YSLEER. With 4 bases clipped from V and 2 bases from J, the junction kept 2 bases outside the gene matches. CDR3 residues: CASSRTSGTYEQYF. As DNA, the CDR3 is TGCGCCAGCAGCCGGACTAGCGGCACCTACGAGCAGTACTTC.